The sequence of this TCR beta chain was determined in a study of response to subunit inactivated influenza vaccine. CDR1 and CDR2 from the germline V gene are SGHTA and FQGTGA. The CDR3 length is 16 residues. With 5 bases clipped from V and 8 bases from J, the junction kept 13 bases outside the gene matches. TCRdb processed the RT-PCR reads anew with MiXCR; each CDR3 protein has one entry. The sample contains 530,000 or so distinct CDR3 sequences, about an eighth of which appear only once. Study-wide results and limits: Every seasonal influenza vaccination brings in few new T cells, the authors suggested.

This clonotype was observed at least ten times. Antigen: not known. The chain links TRBV7-3 to TRBJ2-1; 9 bases fit TRBD1. This receptor was obtained from a man between 50 and 59 years old who received an inactivated influenza vaccine. The source was PBMCs from blood, collected on the day of vaccination. The CDR3 region is CASSSEPYRGRDEQFF. The CDR3 nucleotides read TGTGCCAGCAGCAGTGAGCCCTACAGGGGGCGCGATGAGCAGTTCTTC. Full variable domain (missing parts from reference TRBV7-3 and TRBJ2-1): GAGVSQTPSNKVTEKGKYVELRCDPISGHTALYWYRQSLGQGPEFLIYFQGTGAADDSGLPNDRFFAVRPEGSVSTLKIQRTERGDSAVYLCASSSEPYRGRDEQFFGPGTRLTVL.